This paragraph reports one T cell receptor beta chain. As yet, its antigen is unknown. V was shortened by 4 bases and J by 6 bases, with 16 bases between the two germline ends. The CDR3 contains 14 residues. In germline, CDR1 is SGHRS, CDR2 YFSETQ. Healthy individuals of Caucasian origin from Russia, aged about 6 to 95, served as donors. The amount of total RNA extracted per sample was at least 5 micrograms. These data originate in a study of blood T cells in healthy people across ages. Study results and limitations: Roughly linear declines in TCR beta diversity per million T cells occurred with age. Strong correlation existed between TCR beta diversity and naive T cell percentage.

A J-beta primer mix and a sample-barcoded 5' primer were used in a second PCR of roughly 6 to 11 cycles. MiXCR, applied by TCRdb to the 5' RACE reads, yields one record per CDR3 protein. The sample yields around 1.5 million distinct CDR3 sequences, roughly 32% seen once. The chain uses TRBV5-1 and TRBJ1-2; unclear D gene. Sequences were obtained from blood. The sequence came from a woman between 25 and 40 years old in good health. Here the CDR3 reads CASSAEPVVDGYTF. As DNA, the CDR3 is TGCGCCAGCAGCGCCGAGCCAGTGGTGGATGGCTACACCTTC.